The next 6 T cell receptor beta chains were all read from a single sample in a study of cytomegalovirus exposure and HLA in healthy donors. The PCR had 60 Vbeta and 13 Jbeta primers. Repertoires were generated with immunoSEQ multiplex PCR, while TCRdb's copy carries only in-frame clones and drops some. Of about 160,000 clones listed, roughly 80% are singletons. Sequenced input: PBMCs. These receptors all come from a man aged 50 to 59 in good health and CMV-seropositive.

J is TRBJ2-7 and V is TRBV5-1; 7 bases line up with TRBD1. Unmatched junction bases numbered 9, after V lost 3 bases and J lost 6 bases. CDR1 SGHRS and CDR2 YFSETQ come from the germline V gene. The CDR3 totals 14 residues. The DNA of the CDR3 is TGCGCCAGCAGCTCGGGTCAGCAGGGGGTCGAGCAGTACTTC. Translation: CASSSGQQGVEQYF.

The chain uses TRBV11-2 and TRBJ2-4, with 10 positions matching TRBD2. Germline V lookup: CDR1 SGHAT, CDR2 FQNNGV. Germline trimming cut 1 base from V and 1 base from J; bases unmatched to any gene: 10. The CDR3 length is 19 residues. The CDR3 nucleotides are TGTGCCAGCAGCTTAGGAGGAGCGGGGGGGCCTGTCGCCAAAAACATTCAGTACTTC. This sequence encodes CASSLGGAGGPVAKNIQYF.

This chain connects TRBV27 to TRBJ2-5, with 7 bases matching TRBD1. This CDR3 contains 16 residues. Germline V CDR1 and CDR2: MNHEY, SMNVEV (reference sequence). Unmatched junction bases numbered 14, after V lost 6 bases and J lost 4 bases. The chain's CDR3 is CASSRGGPERGETQYF. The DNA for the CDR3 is TGTGCCAGCAGCCGAGGGGGCCCTGAACGGGGAGAGACCCAGTACTTC.

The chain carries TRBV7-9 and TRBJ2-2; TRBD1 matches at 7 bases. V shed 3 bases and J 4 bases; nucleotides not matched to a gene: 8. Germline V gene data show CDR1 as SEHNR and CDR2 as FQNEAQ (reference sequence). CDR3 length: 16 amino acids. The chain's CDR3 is CASSLPPGQRTGELFF. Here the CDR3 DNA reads TGTGCCAGCAGCTTGCCCCCGGGACAGCGCACCGGGGAGCTGTTTTTT.

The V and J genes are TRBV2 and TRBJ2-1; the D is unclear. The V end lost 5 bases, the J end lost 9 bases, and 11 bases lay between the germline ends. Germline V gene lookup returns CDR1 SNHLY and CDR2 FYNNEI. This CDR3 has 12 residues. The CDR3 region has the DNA TGTGCCAGCAGTCAAGGCCTCGGTGAGCAGTTCTTC. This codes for CASSQGLGEQFF.

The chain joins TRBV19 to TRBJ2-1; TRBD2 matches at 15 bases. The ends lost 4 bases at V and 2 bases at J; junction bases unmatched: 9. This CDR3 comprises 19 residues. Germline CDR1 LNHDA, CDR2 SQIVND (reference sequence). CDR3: CASSTQGLAGGGTYNEQFF. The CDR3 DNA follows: TGTGCCAGTAGTACCCAGGGACTAGCGGGGGGAGGTACCTACAATGAGCAGTTCTTC.